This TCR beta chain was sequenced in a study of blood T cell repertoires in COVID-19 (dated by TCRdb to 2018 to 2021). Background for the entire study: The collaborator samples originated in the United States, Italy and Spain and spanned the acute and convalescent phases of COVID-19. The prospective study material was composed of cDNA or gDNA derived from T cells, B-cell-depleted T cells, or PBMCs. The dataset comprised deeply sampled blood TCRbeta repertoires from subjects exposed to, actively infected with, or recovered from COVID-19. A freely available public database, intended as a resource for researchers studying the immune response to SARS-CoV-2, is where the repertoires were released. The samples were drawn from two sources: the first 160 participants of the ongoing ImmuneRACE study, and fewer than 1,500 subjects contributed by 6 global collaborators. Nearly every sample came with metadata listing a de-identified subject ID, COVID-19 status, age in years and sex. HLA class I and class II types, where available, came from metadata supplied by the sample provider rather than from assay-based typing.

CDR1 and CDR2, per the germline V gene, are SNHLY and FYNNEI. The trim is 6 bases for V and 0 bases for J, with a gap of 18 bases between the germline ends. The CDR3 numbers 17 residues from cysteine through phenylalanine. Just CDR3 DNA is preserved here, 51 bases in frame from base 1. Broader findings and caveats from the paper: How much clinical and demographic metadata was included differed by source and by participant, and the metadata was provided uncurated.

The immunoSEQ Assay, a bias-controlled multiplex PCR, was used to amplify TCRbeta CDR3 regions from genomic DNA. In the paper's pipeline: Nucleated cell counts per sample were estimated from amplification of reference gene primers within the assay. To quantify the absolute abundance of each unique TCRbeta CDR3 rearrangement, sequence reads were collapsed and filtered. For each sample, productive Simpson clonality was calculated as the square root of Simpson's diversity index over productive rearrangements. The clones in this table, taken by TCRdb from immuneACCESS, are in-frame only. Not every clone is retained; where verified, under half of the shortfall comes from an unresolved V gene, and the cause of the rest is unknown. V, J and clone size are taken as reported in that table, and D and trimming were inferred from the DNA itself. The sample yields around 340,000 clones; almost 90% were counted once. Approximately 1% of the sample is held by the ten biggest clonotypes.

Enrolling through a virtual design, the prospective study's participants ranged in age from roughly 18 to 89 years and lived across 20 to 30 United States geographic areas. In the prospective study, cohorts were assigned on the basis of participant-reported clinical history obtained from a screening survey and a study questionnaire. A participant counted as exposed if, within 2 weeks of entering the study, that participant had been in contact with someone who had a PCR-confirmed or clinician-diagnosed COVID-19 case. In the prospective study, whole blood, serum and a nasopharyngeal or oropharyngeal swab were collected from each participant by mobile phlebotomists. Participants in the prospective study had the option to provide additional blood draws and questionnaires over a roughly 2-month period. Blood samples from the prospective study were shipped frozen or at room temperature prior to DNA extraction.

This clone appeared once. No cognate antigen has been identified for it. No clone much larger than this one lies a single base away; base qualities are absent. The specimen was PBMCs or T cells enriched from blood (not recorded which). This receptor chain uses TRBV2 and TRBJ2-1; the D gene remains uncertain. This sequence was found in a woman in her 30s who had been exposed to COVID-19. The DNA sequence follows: TGTGCCAGCAGCCGCTCTGCTACCCTGAGCTCCTACAATGAGCAGTTCTTC. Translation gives CASSRSATLSSYNEQFF.